This T cell receptor (beta chain) derives from a study of blood T cell repertoires in COVID-19. On the study more broadly: Some COVID-19 samples were acute and others convalescent; all came from the United States, Italy and Spain. Sources were T cells, B-cell-depleted T cells, or PBMCs; the material itself was cDNA or gDNA.

TCRdb's table, derived via immunoSEQ multiplex PCR, lists solely in-frame clones and lacks some. This sample has 140,000 to 150,000 clones; 84% occur once, and the top ten carry more than 40%. Germline lookup yields CDR1 MNHEY and CDR2 SVGAGI. The CDR3 loop spans 13 amino acids. The V gene lost 5 bases and the J gene lost 7 bases, with 14 bases spanning the gap. The origin of this receptor is a human donor in a cohort sampled during active COVID-19. Sequencing used peripheral blood. The rearrangement joins TRBV6-5 to TRBJ1-1; D call uncertain. CDR3 in amino acids: CASSTPRSYEAFF. The DNA of the CDR3 is TGTGCCAGCAGTACTCCGCGAAGTTATGAAGCTTTCTTT.